Below, 6 T cell receptor beta chains from the same sample are listed, as sequenced in a study of human T cells and chemical hapten exposure. Time point specified: patch test 2, 6 weeks after DPC sensitization. Treatment described: therapeutic diphenylcyclopropenone sensitization with weekly scalp DPC. TCRdb re-called the RACE reads with MiXCR, one entry per CDR3 protein. The sample contains 350,000 to 400,000 distinct CDR3 sequences, around 6% of which appear only once. The sequenced sample was whole blood, obtained in connection with sensitization to the hapten diphenylcyclopropenone (DPC). The receptors shown here come from a woman aged 18-35 years with alopecia areata. Some clones in this sample may be carry-over from other donors' samples.

The table lists this clonotype with a few counts. The gene calls are TRBV7-3 and TRBJ2-1, with 14 bases fitting TRBD2. Germline-derived CDR1 and CDR2 are SGHTA and FQGTGA. V dropped 5 bases and J dropped 4; count of bases not matched to a gene: 7. The CDR3 totals 17 residues. CDR3 sequence reads: CASSALGTSGGYNEQFF. The DNA of the CDR3 is TGTGCCAGCAGCGCCCTGGGGACTAGCGGGGGTTACAATGAGCAGTTCTTC. The full variable domain, rest sourced from reference TRBV7-3 and TRBJ2-1, is GAGVSQTPSNKVTEKGKYVELRCDPISGHTALYWYRQSLGQGPEFLIYFQGTGAADDSGLPNDRFFAVRPEGSVSTLKIQRTERGDSAVYLCASSALGTSGGYNEQFFGPGTRLTVL.

Remarks on this clonotype: Since the CDR3 does not end with the conserved phenylalanine or tryptophan, this likely comes from a read error. The CDR3 nucleotides are TGTGCCAGCAGCCCAGGGGGCGGGTATGGCTACACCTAC. Protein sequence: CASSPGGGYGYTY. The gene calls are TRBV28 and TRBJ1-2; 8 nucleotides match TRBD1. Germline lookup yields CDR1 MDHEN and CDR2 SYDVKM. The V gene end was trimmed by 6 bases and the J gene end by 5 bases; junction bases not matched to a gene: 5. This CDR3 region has 13 residues.

This clonotype was counted only a few times. The rearrangement links TRBV6-6 to TRBJ1-5; D is unresolved. Germline V gene lookup returns CDR1 MNHNY and CDR2 SVGAGI (reference sequence). The CDR3 totals 14 residues. V was shortened by 7 bases and J by 0 bases, with 10 bases between the two germline ends. The CDR3 spells CASIGLYSNQPQHF. CDR3 coding DNA: TGTGCCAGCATTGGACTGTATAGCAATCAGCCCCAGCATTTT.

The chain combines TRBV7-8 with TRBJ1-5, with D possibly being TRBD1 (5 bases). The CDR3 spans 14 residues. The V and J ends lost 4 bases and 6 bases respectively, with 13 bases between them. Germline V gene sequence: CDR1 SGHVS, CDR2 FQNEAQ. The DNA for the CDR3 is TGTGCCAGCAGCTCTGGTCCAGGGCCTCAGCCCCAGCATTTT. Residues: CASSSGPGPQPQHF.

The chain is built from TRBV2 and TRBJ2-1; possible D gene TRBD1, 6 bases. The CDR3 covers 11 residues. The V end lost 10 bases, the J end lost 5 bases, and 9 bases lay between the germline ends. The germline V gene has CDR1 SNHLY and CDR2 FYNNEI. The CDR3 sequence: CATGTNNEQFF. CDR3 DNA sequence: TGTGCCACCGGGACAAACAATGAGCAGTTCTTC.

This clonotype was seen repeatedly, ten times or more. This chain links TRBV20-1 with TRBJ1-1; D perhaps matches TRBD1 (6 bases). The V gene lost 1 base and the J gene lost 6 bases, with 15 bases spanning the gap. CDR3 length: 14 amino acids. Germline assignment: CDR1 DFQATT and CDR2 SNEGSKA (reference sequence). CDR3 sequence (DNA): TGCAGTGCTAGAGTCCTGGGGGGCGAGGCTGAAGCTTTCTTT. This gives the protein CSARVLGGEAEAFF.